A single sample is the source of the 2 T cell receptor beta chains below, sequenced in a study of cytomegalovirus exposure and HLA in healthy donors. The PCR had 60 Vbeta and 13 Jbeta primers. Libraries were prepared by immunoSEQ multiplex PCR; TCRdb keeps only in-frame clonotypes and omits some of them. The table includes some 120,000 clones, roughly 82% detected once. Sample: PBMCs. Receptors were obtained from a male donor in good health and CMV-seropositive.

V and J are TRBV30 and TRBJ1-4; D is unresolved. The CDR3 loop spans 15 amino acids. Per germline, CDR1 GTSNPN and CDR2 SVGIG (reference sequence). With 5 bases removed from V and 6 bases from J, the gap between germline ends came to 19 bases. The CDR3 loop is CAWLHGSAADEKLFF. The CDR3 region has the DNA TGTGCCTGGTTGCATGGTTCGGCGGCGGATGAAAAACTGTTTTTT.

The chain combines TRBV5-4 with TRBJ2-1; 10 bases line up with TRBD2. Trimming removed 4 bases from V and 7 bases from J; junction bases left unmatched: 5. The CDR3 contains 14 residues. The germline gives CDR1 SGHNT, CDR2 YYREEE (reference sequence). The CDR3 here is CASSLSTSGNEQFF. The CDR3 coding sequence is TGTGCCAGCAGCCTATCGACTAGCGGGAATGAGCAGTTCTTC.